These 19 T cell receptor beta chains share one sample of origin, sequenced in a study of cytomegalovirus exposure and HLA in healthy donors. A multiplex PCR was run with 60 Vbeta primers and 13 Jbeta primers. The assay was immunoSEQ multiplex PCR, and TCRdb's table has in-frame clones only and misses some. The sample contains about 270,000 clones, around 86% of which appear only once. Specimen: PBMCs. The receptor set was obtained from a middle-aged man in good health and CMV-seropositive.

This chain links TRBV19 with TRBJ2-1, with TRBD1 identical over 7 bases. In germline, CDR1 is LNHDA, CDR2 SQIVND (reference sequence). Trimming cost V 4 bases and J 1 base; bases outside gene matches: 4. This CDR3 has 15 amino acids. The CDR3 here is CASSTRDSSYNEQFF. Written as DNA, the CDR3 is TGTGCCAGTAGTACCCGGGACAGTTCCTACAATGAGCAGTTCTTC.

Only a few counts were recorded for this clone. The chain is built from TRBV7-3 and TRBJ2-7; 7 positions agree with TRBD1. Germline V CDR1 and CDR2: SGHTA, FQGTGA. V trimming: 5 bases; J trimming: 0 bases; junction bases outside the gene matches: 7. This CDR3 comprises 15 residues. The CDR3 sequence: CASSPQGTDSYEQYF. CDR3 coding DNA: TGTGCCAGCAGCCCACAAGGGACAGACTCCTACGAGCAGTACTTC. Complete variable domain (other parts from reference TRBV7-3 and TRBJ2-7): GAGVSQTPSNKVTEKGKYVELRCDPISGHTALYWYRQSLGQGPEFLIYFQGTGAADDSGLPNDRFFAVRPEGSVSTLKIQRTERGDSAVYLCASSPQGTDSYEQYFGPGTRLTVT.

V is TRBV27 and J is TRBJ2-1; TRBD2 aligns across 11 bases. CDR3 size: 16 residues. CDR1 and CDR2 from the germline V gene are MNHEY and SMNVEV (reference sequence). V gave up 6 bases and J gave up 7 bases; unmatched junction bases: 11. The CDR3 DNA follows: TGTGCCAGCAGGACGGTAGCGGGAGGGCCGGGTAATGAGCAGTTCTTC. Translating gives CASRTVAGGPGNEQFF.

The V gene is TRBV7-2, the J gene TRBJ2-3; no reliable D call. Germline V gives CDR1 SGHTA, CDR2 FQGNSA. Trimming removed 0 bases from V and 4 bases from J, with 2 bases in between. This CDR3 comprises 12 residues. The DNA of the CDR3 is TGTGCCAGCAGCTTAGCCGCAGATACGCAGTATTTT. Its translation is CASSLAADTQYF.

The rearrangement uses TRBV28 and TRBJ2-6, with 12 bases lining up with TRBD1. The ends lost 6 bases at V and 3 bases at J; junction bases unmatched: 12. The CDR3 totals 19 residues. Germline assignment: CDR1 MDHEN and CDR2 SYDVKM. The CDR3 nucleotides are TGTGCCAGCAGCTCTGGGACAGGGGGCCCCGTGTTTGGGGCCAACGTCCTGACTTTC. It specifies CASSSGTGGPVFGANVLTF.

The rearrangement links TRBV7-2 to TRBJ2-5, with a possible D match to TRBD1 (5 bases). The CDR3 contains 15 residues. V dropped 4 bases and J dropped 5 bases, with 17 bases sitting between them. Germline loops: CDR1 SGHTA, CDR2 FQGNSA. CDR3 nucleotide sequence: TGTGCCAGCAGCTCAGGGTTGGGTTATGGGGAGACCCAGTACTTC. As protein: CASSSGLGYGETQYF.

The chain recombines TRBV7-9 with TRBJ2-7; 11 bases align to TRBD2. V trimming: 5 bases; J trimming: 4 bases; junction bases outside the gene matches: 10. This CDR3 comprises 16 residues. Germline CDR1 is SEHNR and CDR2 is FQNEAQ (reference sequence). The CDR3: CASSGGSSGRSYEQYF. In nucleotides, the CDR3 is TGTGCCAGCAGCGGGGGGTCTAGCGGGAGGTCTTACGAGCAGTACTTC.

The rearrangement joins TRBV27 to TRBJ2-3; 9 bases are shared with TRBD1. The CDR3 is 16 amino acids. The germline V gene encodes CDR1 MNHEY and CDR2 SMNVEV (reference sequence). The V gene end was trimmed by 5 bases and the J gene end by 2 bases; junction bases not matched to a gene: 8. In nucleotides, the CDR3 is TGTGCCAGCAGTGATACAGGGGGCAGACCCACAGATACGCAGTATTTT. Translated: CASSDTGGRPTDTQYF.

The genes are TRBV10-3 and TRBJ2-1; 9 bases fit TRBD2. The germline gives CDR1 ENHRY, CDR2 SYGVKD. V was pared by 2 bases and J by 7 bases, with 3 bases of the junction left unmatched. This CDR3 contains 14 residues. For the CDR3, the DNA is TGTGCCATCAGTGAGACTAGCGGGCGGAATGAGCAGTTCTTC. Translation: CAISETSGRNEQFF.

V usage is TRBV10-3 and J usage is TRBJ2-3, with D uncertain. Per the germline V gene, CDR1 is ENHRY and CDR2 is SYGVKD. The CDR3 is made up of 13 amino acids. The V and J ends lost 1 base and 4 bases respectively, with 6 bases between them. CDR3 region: CAISEYKSDTQYF. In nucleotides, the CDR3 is TGTGCCATCAGTGAGTACAAGTCAGATACGCAGTATTTT.

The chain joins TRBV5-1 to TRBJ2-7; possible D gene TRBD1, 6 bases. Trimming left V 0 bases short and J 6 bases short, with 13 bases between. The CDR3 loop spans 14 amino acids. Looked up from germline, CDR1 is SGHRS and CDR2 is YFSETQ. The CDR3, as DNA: TGCGCCAGCAGCTTGGACAGGGCTTTAGGCGAGCAGTACTTC. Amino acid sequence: CASSLDRALGEQYF.

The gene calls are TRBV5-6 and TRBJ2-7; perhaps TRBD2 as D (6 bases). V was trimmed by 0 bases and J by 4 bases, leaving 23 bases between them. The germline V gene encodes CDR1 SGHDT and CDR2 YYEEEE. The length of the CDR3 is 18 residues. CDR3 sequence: CASSLANAPARDLYEQYF. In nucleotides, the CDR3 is TGTGCCAGCAGCTTGGCCAATGCGCCAGCGAGGGACTTATACGAGCAGTACTTC.

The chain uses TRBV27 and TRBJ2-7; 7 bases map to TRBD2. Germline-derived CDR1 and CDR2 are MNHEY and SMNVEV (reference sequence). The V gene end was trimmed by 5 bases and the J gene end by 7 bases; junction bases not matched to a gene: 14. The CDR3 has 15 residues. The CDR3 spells CASSLRLAPLSEQYF. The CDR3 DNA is TGTGCCAGCAGTCTGCGACTAGCACCGTTAAGTGAGCAGTACTTC.

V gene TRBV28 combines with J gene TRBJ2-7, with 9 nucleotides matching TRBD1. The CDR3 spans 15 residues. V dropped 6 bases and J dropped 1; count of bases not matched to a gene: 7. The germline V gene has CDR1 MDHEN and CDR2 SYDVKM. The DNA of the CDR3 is TGTGCCAGCAGAGCCTCCGGGACAGGGTCCTACGAGCAGTACTTC. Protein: CASRASGTGSYEQYF.

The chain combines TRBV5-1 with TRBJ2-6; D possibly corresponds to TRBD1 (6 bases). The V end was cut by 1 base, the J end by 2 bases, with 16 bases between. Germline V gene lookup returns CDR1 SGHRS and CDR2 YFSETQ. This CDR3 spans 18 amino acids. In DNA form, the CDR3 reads TGCGCCAGCAGCTTGAGACAGGCCCTGCCCCCTGGGGCCAACGTCCTGACTTTC. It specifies CASSLRQALPPGANVLTF.

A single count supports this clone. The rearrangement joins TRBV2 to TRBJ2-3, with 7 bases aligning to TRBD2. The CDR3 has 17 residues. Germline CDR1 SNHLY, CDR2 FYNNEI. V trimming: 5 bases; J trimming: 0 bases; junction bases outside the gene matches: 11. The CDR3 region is CASSPDGVSGSTDTQYF. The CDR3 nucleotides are TGTGCCAGCAGTCCCGACGGTGTTAGCGGGAGCACAGATACGCAGTATTTT.

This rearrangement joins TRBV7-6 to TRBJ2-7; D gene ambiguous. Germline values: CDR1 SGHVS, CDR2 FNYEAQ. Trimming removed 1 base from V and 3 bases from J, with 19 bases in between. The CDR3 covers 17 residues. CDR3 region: CASSLDVFGSTVYEQYF. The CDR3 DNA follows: TGTGCCAGCAGCTTAGACGTTTTTGGCAGCACAGTCTACGAGCAGTACTTC.

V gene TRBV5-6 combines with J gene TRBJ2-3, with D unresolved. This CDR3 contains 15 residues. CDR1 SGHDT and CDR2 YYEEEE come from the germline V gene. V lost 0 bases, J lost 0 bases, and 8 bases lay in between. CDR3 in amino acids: CASSLVLPSTDTQYF. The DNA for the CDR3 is TGTGCCAGCAGCTTGGTTCTACCGAGCACAGATACGCAGTATTTT.

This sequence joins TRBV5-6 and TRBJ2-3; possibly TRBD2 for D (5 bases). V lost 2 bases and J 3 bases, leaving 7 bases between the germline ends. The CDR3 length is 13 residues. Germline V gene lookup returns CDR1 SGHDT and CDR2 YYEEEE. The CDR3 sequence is CASSLQRTDTQYF. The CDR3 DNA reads TGTGCCAGCAGCTTACAGCGGACAGATACGCAGTATTTT.